A single sample gave rise to the 17 T cell receptor beta chains below, sequenced in a study of blood T cell repertoires in COVID-19. The data were produced by immunoSEQ multiplex PCR, yet TCRdb's version contains in-frame clones alone and is incomplete. The sample shows some 200,000 clones, about three quarters of them seen only once. Source material: peripheral blood. The receptors were sampled from a woman in her 70s with acute or convalescent COVID-19.

This clone was detected only once. The rearrangement joins TRBV2 to TRBJ1-3; 7 positions agree with TRBD1. The CDR3 length is 18 residues. Germline CDR1 reads SNHLY; CDR2 reads FYNNEI. Trimming took 3 bases from V and 0 from J; bases not matched to a gene: 11. Here the CDR3 DNA reads TGTGCCAGCAGTGAGGTACGACAGGGAAGAGTCTCTGGAAACACCATATATTTT. This translates into CASSEVRQGRVSGNTIYF.

The chain has TRBV10-3 and TRBJ1-4; 8 nucleotides agree with TRBD1. J lost 6 bases, V lost 8 bases, and 8 bases had no gene match. The V gene's germline CDR1 is ENHRY and CDR2 SYGVKD. The CDR3 length is 14 residues. CDR3 nucleotide sequence: TGTGCCATCGGCGACAGGGGTTCGGATGAAAAACTGTTTTTT. Translating it yields CAIGDRGSDEKLFF.

This clone appeared a few times. J is TRBJ1-2 and V is TRBV2; 7 nucleotides line up with TRBD1. J gave up 7 bases and V 6 bases, and 11 bases lay outside the gene matches. From germline, CDR1 is SNHLY and CDR2 FYNNEI. This CDR3 contains 14 residues. The DNA of the CDR3 is TGTGCCAGCAGGGAGCAGGGACAGCAAATTGGCTACACCTTC. As protein: CASREQGQQIGYTF.

J is TRBJ2-2 and V is TRBV4-1, with a possible D match to TRBD1 (6 bases). The length of the CDR3 is 14 residues. CDR1 MGHRA and CDR2 YSYEKL come from the germline V gene. V lost 5 bases and J 4 bases, leaving 11 bases between the germline ends. The chain's CDR3 is CASSLQGPTGELFF. For the CDR3, the DNA is TGCGCCAGCAGCTTACAGGGTCCCACCGGGGAGCTGTTTTTT.

The V and J genes are TRBV7-9 and TRBJ2-7, with D possibly TRBD2 on 7 matching bases. The germline V and J ends were trimmed by 0 bases and 3 bases, with 12 bases remaining between them. The CDR3 is 15 residues long. CDR1 SEHNR and CDR2 FQNEAQ come from the germline V gene (reference sequence). The CDR3: CASSLARGQSYEQYF. DNA of the CDR3: TGTGCCAGCAGCTTAGCGCGGGGGCAAAGCTACGAGCAGTACTTC.

V usage is TRBV28 and J usage is TRBJ1-2; no clear D gene. Trimming removed 3 bases at V and 0 bases at J, with 8 bases between. Germline lookup yields CDR1 MDHEN and CDR2 SYDVKM. The CDR3 is made up of 14 amino acids. Here the CDR3 DNA reads TGTGCCAGCAGTTTGGCGGATACTAACTATGGCTACACCTTC. This gives the protein CASSLADTNYGYTF.

The chain joins TRBV7-9 to TRBJ2-1; TRBD2 matches at 7 bases. Trimming took 5 bases from V and 6 from J; bases not matched to a gene: 13. The CDR3 totals 16 residues. Germline V gives CDR1 SEHNR, CDR2 FQNEAQ (reference sequence). The CDR3 DNA reads as TGTGCCAGCAGCCATAATTGGGCGGGAGCAGGCAATGAGCAGTTCTTC. Amino acids: CASSHNWAGAGNEQFF.

The J gene is TRBJ2-3, the V gene TRBV6-5; TRBD2 matches 11 bases. J was trimmed by 12 bases and V by 5 bases; bases with no gene match: 7. The germline CDR1 and CDR2 sequences are MNHEY and SVGAGI. The CDR3 runs 13 residues. CDR3 amino acids: CASSQTSGSSQYF. In DNA form, the CDR3 reads TGTGCCAGCAGTCAAACTAGCGGGAGCAGTCAGTATTTT.

The gene calls are TRBV5-1 and TRBJ1-5, with 8 bases fitting TRBD1. The length of the CDR3 is 17 residues. V lost 4 bases to trimming and J lost 2 bases; unmatched junction nucleotides: 11. Looked up from germline, CDR1 is SGHRS and CDR2 is YFSETQ. CDR3 sequence: CASSPAPGGIGNQPQHF. The CDR3 DNA reads TGCGCCAGCAGCCCAGCTCCAGGGGGCATTGGCAATCAGCCCCAGCATTTT.

V is TRBV11-3 and J is TRBJ1-4; D perhaps matches TRBD1 (5 bases). From germline, CDR1 is SGHNT and CDR2 YENEEA. CDR3 length: 15 residues. Trimming shortened V by 1 base and J by 5 bases, and 11 bases separated the two germline ends. CDR3 in DNA: TGTGCCAGCAGCTTAGGGGGCAGTCGGAATGAAAAACTGTTTTTT. Its protein product is CASSLGGSRNEKLFF.

The chain combines TRBV28 with TRBJ1-2; weak D call: TRBD1 (5 bases). The CDR3 consists of 14 residues. The germline V gene has CDR1 MDHEN and CDR2 SYDVKM. Trimming shortened V by 6 bases and J by 3 bases, and 14 bases separated the two germline ends. The CDR3 region has the DNA TGTGCCAGCAGCGGTATGGGGGGGGACTATGGCTACACCTTC. Protein product: CASSGMGGDYGYTF.

The CDR3 sequence is CASSNLAGNRNEQFF. The CDR3 DNA reads as TGCGCCAGCAGCAACCTAGCGGGGAACCGGAATGAGCAGTTCTTC. The V gene is TRBV5-1, the J gene TRBJ2-1; 9 positions agree with TRBD2. This CDR3 is built from 15 residues. The J segment lost 7 bases and the V segment lost 4 bases, leaving 9 bases of the junction unmatched. CDR1 and CDR2 (germline): SGHRS, YFSETQ.

In nucleotides, the CDR3 is TGCAGCGTTGAAGTGGCCCTAGCGGGAGATTCCTCCTACAATGAGCAGTTCTTC. Its translation: CSVEVALAGDSSYNEQFF. The chain links TRBV29-1 to TRBJ2-1, with 10 bases aligning to TRBD2. Germline V gene sequence: CDR1 SQVTM, CDR2 ANQGSEA. The CDR3 is 18 amino acids. V shed 1 base and J 0 bases; nucleotides not matched to a gene: 9.

The chain links TRBV18 to TRBJ1-1, with 7 bases matching TRBD1. Germline V gene sequence: CDR1 KGHSH, CDR2 LQKENI. This CDR3 comprises 14 residues. Unmatched junction bases numbered 5, after V lost 4 bases and J lost 3 bases. CDR3 protein: CASSRQGSDTEAFF. The CDR3 DNA reads as TGTGCCAGCTCACGACAGGGATCGGACACTGAAGCTTTCTTT.

This rearrangement joins TRBV28 to TRBJ2-5; the match to TRBD2 covers 9 bases. In germline, CDR1 is MDHEN, CDR2 SYDVKM. V lost 3 bases and J lost 5; bases outside the gene matches: 10. The CDR3 length is 16 residues. The CDR3 is CASSFLIAGAAETQYF. DNA of the CDR3: TGTGCCAGCAGTTTCTTAATAGCGGGAGCTGCCGAGACCCAGTACTTC. Full variable domain (rest looked up from reference TRBV28 and TRBJ2-5): DVKVTQSSRYLVKRTGEKVFLECVQDMDHENMFWYRQDPGLGLRLIYFSYDVKMKEKGDIPEGYSVSREKKERFSLILESASTNQTSMYLCASSFLIAGAAETQYFGPGTRLLVL.

This clone has a handful of counts. The chain carries TRBV28 and TRBJ1-5; possibly TRBD1 for D (5 bases). This CDR3 spans 16 amino acids. Trimming took 1 base from V and 1 from J, leaving 11 bases between them. Looked up from germline, CDR1 is MDHEN and CDR2 is SYDVKM. The CDR3 nucleotides read TGTGCCAGCAGTTTATCTAGGGGCAGGAGCAATCAGCCCCAGCATTTT. Translating gives CASSLSRGRSNQPQHF.

The chain has TRBV7-2 and TRBJ2-3; 7 bases line up with TRBD1. Germline-derived CDR1 and CDR2 are SGHTA and FQGNSA. The CDR3 consists of 15 residues. The trim removed 1 base at V and 2 bases at J, leaving 3 bases unmatched. As DNA, the CDR3 is TGTGCCAGCAGCTTAGGACAGGGATACACAGATACGCAGTATTTT. This translates into CASSLGQGYTDTQYF.